The 30 T cell receptor beta chains in this list originate from one sample, sequenced in a study of shared clonotypes between healthy human individuals. Repertoires were generated with immunoSEQ multiplex PCR, while TCRdb's copy carries only in-frame clones and drops some. The sample has 400,000 to 600,000 clones, around 79% seen once. The sequenced sample was PBMCs. These TCRs come from a woman aged 40 to 50 in good health. Some clones in this sample may be carry-over from other donors' samples.

In DNA, the CDR3 is TGTGCCAGCAGCTTGACAGGGGGCGCGTCCTACGAGCAGTACTTC. This encodes CASSLTGGASYEQYF. The chain joins TRBV7-6 to TRBJ2-7; 10 positions agree with TRBD1. Per the germline V gene, CDR1 is SGHVS and CDR2 is FNYEAQ. This CDR3 region has 15 residues. The V segment lost 3 bases and the J segment 1 base; nucleotides outside the gene matches: 3.

The chain uses TRBV5-1 and TRBJ1-1; TRBD1 might be the D (5 bases). V was clipped by 4 bases and J by 4 bases, with 14 bases between them. The CDR3 runs to 14 residues. Germline CDR1 SGHRS, CDR2 YFSETQ. In nucleotides, the CDR3 is TGCGCCAGCAGCCCTTCGGCAGGGTCCACTGAAGCTTTCTTT. Translating it yields CASSPSAGSTEAFF.

The chain couples TRBV5-1 to TRBJ2-7; D gene unclear. The CDR3 runs to 15 residues. Germline V lookup: CDR1 SGHRS, CDR2 YFSETQ. V lost 0 bases to trimming and J lost 4 bases, with 14 bases between them. This CDR3 reads CASSLALGSLYEQYF. The CDR3 nucleotides are TGCGCCAGCAGCTTGGCTCTCGGCTCTTTGTACGAGCAGTACTTC. The variable domain in full, with the rest retrieved from reference TRBV5-1 and TRBJ2-7, is KAGVTQTPRYLIKTRGQQVTLSCSPISGHRSVSWYQQTPGQGLQFLFEYFSETQRNKGNFPGRFSGRQFSNSRSEMNVSTLELGDSALYLCASSLALGSLYEQYFGPGTRLTVT.

The V call is TRBV30, the J call TRBJ1-1, with a possible D match to TRBD1 (5 bases). Germline V gene data show CDR1 as GTSNPN and CDR2 as SVGIG (reference sequence). The V end lost 0 bases, the J end lost 1 base, and 9 bases lay between the germline ends. The CDR3 has 14 residues. Written as DNA, the CDR3 is TGTGCCTGGAGTGTAGGGCAGGGGAACACTGAAGCTTTCTTT. This sequence encodes CAWSVGQGNTEAFF.

V gene TRBV4-2 combines with J gene TRBJ2-3; TRBD2 aligns across 12 bases. The CDR3 consists of 16 residues. Trimming took 4 bases from V and 6 from J; bases not matched to a gene: 8. CDR1 is LGHNA, CDR2 YNFKEQ, per germline. CDR3 region: CASSLQRLAGADTQYF. The CDR3 DNA reads as TGTGCCAGCAGCCTCCAGAGACTAGCGGGAGCGGATACGCAGTATTTT.

V and J are TRBV28 and TRBJ1-2; possibly TRBD1 for D (6 bases). This CDR3 is built from 15 residues. Germline V gives CDR1 MDHEN, CDR2 SYDVKM. V was pared by 4 bases and J by 2 bases, with 14 bases between. CDR3 sequence reads: CASSSADRPNYGYTF. In nucleotides, the CDR3 is TGTGCCAGCAGTTCCGCCGACAGGCCCAACTATGGCTACACCTTC.

Comment on this clone: Other nucleotide sequences from this sample produce the same CDR3. The chain uses TRBV29-1 and TRBJ1-1, with a tentative D call TRBD1 (6 bases). The CDR3 loop spans 13 amino acids. Germline V gene data show CDR1 as SQVTM and CDR2 as ANQGSEA. The V and J ends lost 4 bases and 0 bases respectively, with 9 bases between them. The CDR3 DNA sequence: TGCAGCGTTGTGACAGGCCTGAACACTGAAGCTTTCTTT. Translated, it gives CSVVTGLNTEAFF.

V and J are TRBV19 and TRBJ2-1; 8 positions agree with TRBD2. From germline, CDR1 is LNHDA and CDR2 SQIVND (reference sequence). The CDR3 sequence is 15 residues long. V gave up 4 bases and J gave up 6 bases; unmatched junction bases: 8. The CDR3 nucleotides read TGTGCCAGTAGTAAAAGCGGGGGCGCCTTCAATGAGCAGTTCTTC. Protein sequence: CASSKSGGAFNEQFF.

The chain employs TRBV2 and TRBJ2-4; perhaps TRBD1 as D (6 bases). Deletions cut 5 bases from V and 6 bases from J, with 20 bases between. The CDR3 length is 16 residues. Germline V gene data show CDR1 as SNHLY and CDR2 as FYNNEI. CDR3 nucleotides: TGTGCCAGCAGTACGATTCCAGGGGAACCCCTAAACATTCAGTACTTC. Protein product: CASSTIPGEPLNIQYF.

The V gene is TRBV19, the J gene TRBJ2-5; D may be TRBD2 (5 bases). Between the trimmed V and J ends, which lost 3 bases and 5 bases, there was a span of 16 bases. The germline V gene encodes CDR1 LNHDA and CDR2 SQIVND (reference sequence). The CDR3 runs to 15 residues. DNA for the CDR3: TGTGCCAGTAGTATCGCGGACTCCCGGCGGGAGACCCAGTACTTC. Translated: CASSIADSRRETQYF.

This chain joins TRBV28 and TRBJ2-2; either TRBD1 or TRBD2 may fit D (5 bases each). Looked up from germline, CDR1 is MDHEN and CDR2 is SYDVKM. Trimming took 8 bases from V and 4 from J, leaving 14 bases between them. The CDR3 has 14 residues. CDR3 amino acids: CASYRRGRTGELFF. Written as DNA, the CDR3 is TGTGCCAGCTATCGTCGGGGCCGCACCGGGGAGCTGTTTTTT.

This clone was detected only a few times. Other DNA variants within this sample encode the same CDR3. The V call is TRBV18, the J call TRBJ2-7; D is uncertain. The CDR3 has 13 residues. Germline lookup yields CDR1 KGHSH and CDR2 LQKENI. V was pared by 2 bases and J by 4 bases, with 9 bases between. CDR3 coding DNA: TGTGCCAGCTCACCATTAGGACCTTACGAGCAGTACTTC. Its protein product is CASSPLGPYEQYF.

This clone was counted at least ten times. The chain links TRBV5-5 to TRBJ1-4; D unresolved. Germline-derived CDR1 and CDR2 are SGHKS and YYEKEE (reference sequence). The CDR3 contains 14 residues. V was pared by 5 bases and J by 4 bases, with 12 bases between. DNA for the CDR3: TGTGCCAGCAGTTTCCGGGCCAATAATGAAAAACTGTTTTTT. It yields the protein CASSFRANNEKLFF.

J is TRBJ1-2 and V is TRBV6-1; D call uncertain. The CDR3 has 13 residues. CDR1 is MNHNS, CDR2 SASEGT, per germline. Trimming left V 4 bases short and J 5 bases short, with 11 bases between. CDR3 in amino acids: CASSVHLGYGYTF. The CDR3 DNA follows: TGTGCCAGCAGTGTTCACCTTGGATATGGCTACACCTTC.

The DNA for the CDR3 is TGTGCCAGTAGTACCCCGGGACTTGGGGTTGGGACCCAGTACTTC. Protein: CASSTPGLGVGTQYF. The rearrangement joins TRBV19 to TRBJ2-5; a weak D match, TRBD2 (6 bases). With 4 bases removed from V and 7 bases from J, the gap between germline ends came to 19 bases. CDR3 length: 15 amino acids. Germline V gene sequence: CDR1 LNHDA, CDR2 SQIVND (reference sequence). Full variable domain (remainder filled in from reference TRBV19 and TRBJ2-5): DGGITQSPKYLFRKEGQNVTLSCEQNLNHDAMYWYRQDPGQGLRLIYYSQIVNDFQKGDIAEGYSVSREKKESFPLTVTSAQKNPTAFYLCASSTPGLGVGTQYFGPGTRLLVL.

The V gene is TRBV5-1, the J gene TRBJ2-3, with 8 bases lining up with TRBD1. The ends lost 4 bases at V and 0 bases at J; junction bases unmatched: 7. This CDR3 has 16 residues. Per germline, CDR1 SGHRS and CDR2 YFSETQ. This CDR3 reads CASSHGDRSSTDTQYF. The CDR3 DNA follows: TGCGCCAGCAGCCATGGGGACAGGAGTAGCACAGATACGCAGTATTTT.

DNA for the CDR3: TGTGCCAGTACCCTGGGGTGGCAGGGGGTCGCCGGGGAGCTGTTTTTT. Amino acids: CASTLGWQGVAGELFF. The chain employs TRBV19 and TRBJ2-2; 7 bases line up with TRBD1. The germline gives CDR1 LNHDA, CDR2 SQIVND (reference sequence). The CDR3 is 16 residues long. With 7 bases clipped from V and 6 bases from J, the junction kept 14 bases outside the gene matches.

The chain is built from TRBV28 and TRBJ1-1, with D hard to call. The CDR3 sequence is 15 residues long. Trimming stripped 2 bases from V and 1 base from J, with 11 bases between. The germline V gene encodes CDR1 MDHEN and CDR2 SYDVKM. The CDR3, as DNA: TGTGCCAGCAGTTTAAAGGCAGAAGAGAACACTGAAGCTTTCTTT. Its translation is CASSLKAEENTEAFF. Full variable domain (remainder filled in from reference TRBV28 and TRBJ1-1): DVKVTQSSRYLVKRTGEKVFLECVQDMDHENMFWYRQDPGLGLRLIYFSYDVKMKEKGDIPEGYSVSREKKERFSLILESASTNQTSMYLCASSLKAEENTEAFFGQGTRLTVV.

The chain couples TRBV9 to TRBJ2-1; D unclear. Trimming took off 0 bases at V and 0 bases at J, with 7 bases between the two ends. Germline V gene lookup returns CDR1 SGDLS and CDR2 YYNGEE. The CDR3 length is 15 residues. The CDR3 region is CASSVGQDSYNEQFF. CDR3 sequence (DNA): TGTGCCAGCAGCGTAGGCCAGGACTCCTACAATGAGCAGTTCTTC.

The chain recombines TRBV7-2 with TRBJ2-7; TRBD2 matches at 10 bases. The CDR3 spans 15 residues. V lost 1 base to trimming and J lost 4 bases; unmatched junction nucleotides: 4. Germline V gives CDR1 SGHTA, CDR2 FQGNSA. The chain's CDR3 is CASSLVSSGSYEQYF. As DNA, the CDR3 is TGTGCCAGCAGCTTAGTATCTAGCGGGAGTTACGAGCAGTACTTC.

The chain couples TRBV5-5 to TRBJ1-2; D ambiguous. This CDR3 is 16 amino acids long. V was trimmed by 0 bases and J by 2 bases, leaving 14 bases between them. In germline, CDR1 is SGHKS, CDR2 YYEKEE (reference sequence). The DNA for the CDR3 is TGTGCCAGCAGCTTGGCCTTGGGGAGATCCAACTATGGCTACACCTTC. Its translation: CASSLALGRSNYGYTF.

This clone has a single count. This rearrangement joins TRBV15 to TRBJ1-2; D is unclear. V gave up 9 bases and J gave up 2 bases, with 16 bases separating them. Germline V gives CDR1 LNHNV, CDR2 YYDKDF (reference sequence). The CDR3 is 14 amino acids. The CDR3 DNA sequence: TGTGCCACTCGCGGCGGTTTGTCGAACTATGGCTACACCTTC. The encoded protein is CATRGGLSNYGYTF.

The chain employs TRBV6-4 and TRBJ2-1; D is ambiguous. The CDR3 length is 15 residues. Germline V gene data show CDR1 as MRHNA and CDR2 as SNTAGT. Trimming took 0 bases from V and 5 from J, leaving 11 bases between them. The CDR3 DNA reads TGTGCCAGCAGTGACTCGAATCCGCCGAACAATGAGCAGTTCTTC. Translating it yields CASSDSNPPNNEQFF.

Details on this clone: Other DNA sequences within the sample encode an identical CDR3. V usage is TRBV6-4 and J usage is TRBJ2-3, with a possible D match to TRBD2 (5 bases). The germline V gene encodes CDR1 MRHNA and CDR2 SNTAGT. V was pared by 2 bases and J by 0 bases, with 12 bases between. This CDR3 has 16 residues. CDR3 loop: CASSDSAGSSTDTQYF. The CDR3 DNA follows: TGTGCCAGCAGTGACAGTGCGGGTTCTAGCACAGATACGCAGTATTTT.

The V gene is TRBV7-3, the J gene TRBJ2-7, with 7 bases identical to TRBD1. V lost 2 bases, J lost 5 bases, and 6 bases stayed unmatched. Germline-derived CDR1 and CDR2 are SGHTA and FQGTGA. The length of the CDR3 is 14 residues. CDR3 DNA sequence: TGTGCCAGCAGCTTAGGCGGACAGGCGGACGAGCAGTACTTC. Amino acid sequence: CASSLGGQADEQYF.

Of note for this clone: The same CDR3 can be traced to other DNA sequences in this sample. The V gene is TRBV9, the J gene TRBJ2-1, with 7 bases aligning to TRBD2. Germline CDR1 reads SGDLS; CDR2 reads YYNGEE. With 0 bases clipped from V and 4 bases from J, the junction kept 4 bases outside the gene matches. This CDR3 is built from 15 residues. CDR3 loop: CASSVAASGYNEQFF. The CDR3 nucleotides are TGTGCCAGCAGCGTAGCGGCTAGCGGTTACAATGAGCAGTTCTTC.

The CDR3 loop is CASSLGAGQASNQPQHF. The CDR3 DNA sequence: TGTGCCAGCAGCTTAGGGGCAGGTCAGGCGAGCAATCAGCCCCAGCATTTT. V gene TRBV7-8 combines with J gene TRBJ1-5; D not resolved. CDR3 length: 17 residues. The ends were cut back, 1 base at V and 1 base at J, with 14 bases in the middle. CDR1 and CDR2 from the germline V gene are SGHVS and FQNEAQ.

This chain uses TRBV2 with TRBJ2-5, with D unresolved. From germline, CDR1 is SNHLY and CDR2 FYNNEI. The CDR3 has 16 amino acids. Trimming took off 6 bases at V and 7 bases at J, with 24 bases between the two ends. The CDR3 DNA sequence: TGTGCCAGCAGCCTAACACTCGCCTCGCCGCCTTTGACCCAGTACTTC. Amino acids: CASSLTLASPPLTQYF.

V and J are TRBV5-4 and TRBJ2-7, with 14 bases identical to TRBD2. V shed 0 bases, J shed 5 bases, and the junction held 4 bases outside the gene matches. This CDR3 spans 16 amino acids. CDR1 is SGHNT and CDR2 is YYREEE in the germline V gene (reference sequence). CDR3 loop: CASSLEGTSGSHEQYF. In DNA, the CDR3 is TGTGCCAGCAGCTTGGAGGGGACTAGCGGGAGCCACGAGCAGTACTTC.

The V and J genes are TRBV5-6 and TRBJ1-5; D not resolved. Trimming left V 1 base short and J 0 bases short, with 14 bases between. This CDR3 is 17 amino acids long. Germline CDR1 is SGHDT and CDR2 is YYEEEE. For the CDR3, the DNA is TGTGCCAGCAGCTTGTGGGGAGGCAGGTATAGCAATCAGCCCCAGCATTTT. Its protein is CASSLWGGRYSNQPQHF.